Following are 6 T cell receptor beta chains from one sample sequenced in a study of cytomegalovirus exposure and HLA in healthy donors. The PCR had 60 Vbeta and 13 Jbeta primers. Sequencing was performed with immunoSEQ multiplex PCR; in TCRdb, only in-frame clones are kept and a portion is missing. The table gives 200,000 or so clones; the top ten clones make up less than 0.9% of it. The sequenced sample was PBMCs. The receptors here all came from a boy under 18 in good health and CMV-seronegative.

The rearrangement joins TRBV9 to TRBJ2-5; D may be TRBD1 (5 bases). Between the trimmed V and J ends, which lost 0 bases and 5 bases, there was a span of 17 bases. Germline CDR1 SGDLS, CDR2 YYNGEE. The CDR3 length is 16 residues. The DNA for the CDR3 is TGTGCCAGCAGCGTAGTAGGGGTCATATCAGGGGAGACCCAGTACTTC. Translating it yields CASSVVGVISGETQYF.

This chain connects TRBV29-1 to TRBJ2-5; D is unclear. The J call is in doubt because the DNA end fits TRBJ2-7 better. Germline V gene data show CDR1 as SQVTM and CDR2 as ANQGSEA. This CDR3 contains 12 residues. The CDR3 DNA reads TGCAGCGTTGGGAACAGTTTCTACGAGCAGTACTTC. Encoded protein: CSVGNSFYEQYF.

The CDR3 region is CAWSSTGGGAGTYNEQFF. Here the CDR3 DNA reads TGTGCCTGGAGTAGTACCGGCGGGGGGGCCGGGACCTACAATGAGCAGTTCTTC. V gene TRBV30 combines with J gene TRBJ2-1; 9 positions match TRBD2. Germline values: CDR1 GTSNPN, CDR2 SVGIG (reference sequence). The CDR3 has 18 amino acids. Trimming took 2 bases from V and 2 from J; bases not matched to a gene: 13.

The V gene is TRBV4-1, the J gene TRBJ2-7; 9 bases match TRBD1. Germline V gene data show CDR1 as MGHRA and CDR2 as YSYEKL. CDR3 length equals 15 residues. V gave up 1 base and J gave up 6 bases; unmatched junction bases: 7. The CDR3 here is CASSQAQGALGEQYF. DNA of the CDR3: TGCGCCAGCAGCCAAGCACAGGGGGCACTGGGCGAGCAGTACTTC.

V is TRBV28 and J is TRBJ1-2, with D uncertain. The CDR3 runs to 18 residues. The ends were cut back, 7 bases at V and 1 base at J, with 25 bases in the middle. Germline CDR1 reads MDHEN; CDR2 reads SYDVKM. For the CDR3, the DNA is TGTGCCAGCACTAGAACCTCCGGAACAATCCGCGATAACTATGGCTACACCTTC. Its protein product is CASTRTSGTIRDNYGYTF.

This chain connects TRBV7-2 to TRBJ2-3; a weak D match, TRBD1 (5 bases). The CDR3 is made up of 16 amino acids. The germline V gene has CDR1 SGHTA and CDR2 FQGNSA. Deletions cut 3 bases from V and 0 bases from J, with 13 bases between. In DNA form, the CDR3 reads TGTGCCAGCAGCTTTCAGGGTACTTCTAGCACAGATACGCAGTATTTT. This gives the protein CASSFQGTSSTDTQYF.